The rows below give T cell receptor beta chains drawn from one sample of a study of cytomegalovirus exposure and HLA in healthy donors. Clones were read by immunoSEQ multiplex PCR, and TCRdb kept only the in-frame ones, dropping some. The sample records fewer than 100,000 clones, 60% to 85% being singletons. Sequencing was performed on PBMCs. All receptors come from a man aged 55 to 69 in good health and CMV-seropositive. Each CDR3 is given with its conserved first and last residue. A D gene is named only where the DNA matches it firmly. Only some rows state a clone size, as once, few, many or a class for expanded clones.

CASSVTGVDEQFF	TGCGCCAGCAGCGTAACAGGGGTCGATGAGCAGTTCTTC	TRBV5-1	TRBJ2-1	NA	TRBD1
CATVNPTGELFF	TGTGCTACAGTTAACCCGACCGGGGAGCTGTTTTTT	TRBV12-5	TRBJ2-2	NA	NA
CASSYQGGNQPQHF	TGTGCCAGCAGTTACCAAGGGGGCAATCAGCCCCAGCATTTT	TRBV6-6	TRBJ1-5	NA	NA
CASSLGPGGYGYTF	TGCGCCAGCAGCTTGGGGCCAGGAGGGTATGGCTACACCTTC	TRBV5-1	TRBJ1-2	NA	NA
CASRWTGGNTGELFF	TGCGCCAGCAGATGGACAGGGGGAAACACCGGGGAGCTGTTTTTT	TRBV5-1	TRBJ2-2	NA	TRBD1
CASKGTAVYGELFF	TGTGCCAGCAAGGGGACAGCCGTTTATGGGGAGCTGTTTTTT	TRBV2	TRBJ2-2	NA	TRBD1
CASTPGGDTQYF	TGTGCCAGCACCCCCGGAGGTGATACGCAGTATTTT	TRBV6-5	TRBJ2-3	NA	NA
CASSLDPRPAGKNTEAFF	TGTGCCAGCAGCTTGGACCCTCGTCCGGCAGGGAAAAACACTGAAGCTTTCTTT	TRBV5-4	TRBJ1-1	NA	NA
CASSLLIGDLAQYF	TGTGCCAGCAGCCTTCTCATAGGGGATTTGGCCCAGTACTTC	TRBV5-6	TRBJ2-5	NA	NA
CSAEQSQETQYF	TGCAGCGCAGAACAGAGTCAAGAGACCCAGTACTTC	TRBV29-1	TRBJ2-5	NA	NA
CASSYGQNSNQPQHF	TGTGCCAGCAGTTACGGGCAGAATAGCAATCAGCCCCAGCATTTT	TRBV6-6	TRBJ1-5	NA	NA
CASSLKNPGLKETQYF	TGTGCCAGCAGCTTGAAGAACCCGGGACTAAAAGAGACCCAGTACTTC	TRBV5-4	TRBJ2-5	once	TRBD2
CAISGGGLMGYEQYF	TGTGCCATCAGTGGGGGGGGTTTAATGGGCTACGAGCAGTACTTC	TRBV10-3	TRBJ2-7	NA	TRBD2
CASSIPGGAPDGYTF	TGTGCCAGCAGCATACCAGGGGGCGCCCCAGATGGCTACACCTTC	TRBV5-4	TRBJ1-2	once	TRBD1